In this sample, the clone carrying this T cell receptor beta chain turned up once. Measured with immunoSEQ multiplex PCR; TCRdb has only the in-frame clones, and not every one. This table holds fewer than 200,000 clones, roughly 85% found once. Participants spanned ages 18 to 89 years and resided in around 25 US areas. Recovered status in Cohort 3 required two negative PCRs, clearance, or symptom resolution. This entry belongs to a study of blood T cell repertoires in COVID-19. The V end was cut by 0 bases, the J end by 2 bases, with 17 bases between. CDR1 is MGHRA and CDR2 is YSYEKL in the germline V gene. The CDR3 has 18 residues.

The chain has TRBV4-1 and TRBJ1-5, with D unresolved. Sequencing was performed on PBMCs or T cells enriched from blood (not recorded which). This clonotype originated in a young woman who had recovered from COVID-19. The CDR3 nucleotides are TGCGCCAGCAGCCAAGAGCGTGGAGGGCTTGGCGGCAATCAGCCCCAGCATTTT. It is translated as CASSQERGGLGGNQPQHF.